This T cell receptor (beta chain) originates from a study of radiotherapy plus CTLA-4 blockade in lung cancer. Study information: In less than 20% of patients, objective responses were seen; about 30% had disease control. Study-level points and caveats: Together with interferon-beta, which increased in serum after radiation, early dynamic changes in blood T cell clones were reportedly the best predictors of response. Blood-borne expansion of tumor-derived TCR clones followed radiotherapy plus ipilimumab.

With ipilimumab providing CTLA-4 blockade, focal radiation was administered to patients who had chemo-refractory metastatic non-small-cell lung cancer. The V gene's germline CDR1 is LGHNA and CDR2 YSLEER. V trimming: 4 bases; J trimming: 5 bases; junction bases outside the gene matches: 8. This CDR3 region has 16 residues. On this clone: The antigen is unknown.

The assay was immunoSEQ multiplex PCR, and TCRdb's table has in-frame clones only and misses some. The table has tens of thousands of clones, approximately 85% seen once. This chain joins TRBV4-3 and TRBJ1-4, with TRBD1 matching over 9 bases. This sequence originates from a human donor with non-small cell lung cancer who had stable disease on radiotherapy plus ipilimumab. Sequencing used peripheral blood, obtained from a patient treated with radiotherapy plus ipilimumab. CDR3 nucleotides: TGCGCCAGCAGCCGAGAAACCGGGACAGGGAATGAAAAACTGTTTTTT. Its translation: CASSRETGTGNEKLFF.